Listed below are T cell receptor beta chains from one sample, sequenced in a study of OX40 agonist ivuxolimab in advanced cancers. The table came from immunoSEQ multiplex PCR; TCRdb's copy has only in-frame clones and leaves some out. The repertoire consists of some 41,000 clones, with 89% occurring once and the leading ten covering around 0.5%. This sample comprised CD4+ or CD8+ T cells sorted from blood, obtained in a trial of the OX40 agonist ivuxolimab. The receptors derive from an adult with an advanced solid tumor such as melanoma, head and neck, liver or kidney cancer. Each CDR3 is given with its conserved first and last residue. D genes are given only for firm matches. Part of the rows lack a size; the others show once, few, many or a class for expanded clones.

length: 13
size: NA
J: TRBJ2-1
V: TRBV29-1
D: NA
CDR3: CSGGAGLDGEQFF
DNA: TGCAGCGGGGGGGCAGGGTTAGACGGTGAGCAGTTCTTC

length: 19
size: NA
J: TRBJ2-4
V: TRBV4-3
D: NA
CDR3: CASSQDQFGGTLAKNIQYF
DNA: TGCGCCAGCAGCCAAGATCAGTTTGGGGGGACACTAGCCAAAAACATTCAGTACTTC

length: 15
size: NA
J: TRBJ2-3
V: TRBV11-2
D: NA
CDR3: CASSLGDWYTDTQYF
DNA: TGTGCCAGCAGCTTAGGGGACTGGTACACAGATACGCAGTATTTT

length: 14
size: NA
J: TRBJ2-7
V: TRBV10-3
D: NA
CDR3: CAISTGIPGYEQYF
DNA: TGTGCCATCAGCACAGGGATCCCCGGCTACGAGCAGTACTTC

length: 13
size: NA
J: TRBJ2-7
V: TRBV28
D: TRBD2
CDR3: CASSNGGAYEQYF
DNA: TGTGCCAGCTCTAACGGGGGGGCCTACGAGCAGTACTTC

length: 14
size: NA
J: TRBJ1-2
V: TRBV4-3
D: NA
CDR3: CASSQPGGGIGYTF
DNA: TGCGCCAGCAGCCAACCCGGGGGGGGGATTGGCTACACCTTC

length: 15
size: NA
J: TRBJ2-7
V: TRBV11-2
D: NA
CDR3: CASSLTGGSSYEQYF
DNA: TGTGCCAGCAGCTTAACCGGGGGTAGCTCCTACGAGCAGTACTTC

length: 15
size: NA
J: TRBJ1-1
V: TRBV28
D: TRBD1
CDR3: CASRGTGERRAEAFF
DNA: TGTGCCAGCAGGGGGACAGGGGAGCGACGGGCTGAAGCTTTCTTT

length: 16
size: NA
J: TRBJ2-2
V: TRBV7-8
D: TRBD1
CDR3: CASSLETGANTGELFF
DNA: TGTGCCAGCAGCTTAGAAACAGGGGCGAACACCGGGGAGCTGTTTTTT

length: 15
size: NA
J: TRBJ1-6
V: TRBV2
D: NA
CDR3: CASSPGGGINSPLHF
DNA: TGTGCCAGCAGCCCCGGGGGGGGGATCAATTCACCCCTCCACTTT

length: 12
size: once
J: TRBJ2-3
V: TRBV7-3
D: TRBD1
CDR3: CASGQGADTQYF
DNA: TGTGCCTCCGGACAGGGGGCAGATACGCAGTATTTT

length: 16
size: NA
J: TRBJ2-1
V: TRBV7-8
D: TRBD2
CDR3: CASTRAGGDPYFEQFF
DNA: TGTGCCAGCACCAGAGCCGGGGGGGACCCCTACTTTGAGCAGTTCTTC

length: 15
size: NA
J: TRBJ2-5
V: TRBV11-3
D: NA
CDR3: CASTKQQGSLETQYF
DNA: TGTGCCAGCACCAAACAACAGGGATCGTTGGAGACCCAGTACTTC

length: 13
size: NA
J: TRBJ2-3
V: TRBV11-3
D: NA
CDR3: CASRDLGADTQYF
DNA: TGTGCCAGCAGGGACTTGGGGGCAGATACGCAGTATTTT

length: 14
size: NA
J: TRBJ1-1
V: TRBV6-4
D: TRBD1
CDR3: CASSPTGAADEAFF
DNA: TGTGCCAGCAGCCCGACAGGGGCCGCGGATGAAGCTTTCTTT

length: 14
size: NA
J: TRBJ2-3
V: TRBV7-2
D: NA
CDR3: CASSIRRLGDTQYF
DNA: TGTGCCAGCAGCATAAGGAGGCTGGGGGATACGCAGTATTTT

length: 19
size: once
J: TRBJ2-3
V: TRBV14
D: NA
CDR3: CASSQESRSAGPPTDTQYF
DNA: TGTGCCAGCAGCCAAGAATCCCGTTCGGCAGGGCCCCCGACAGATACGCAGTATTTT

length: 14
size: NA
J: TRBJ2-7
V: TRBV5-4
D: NA
CDR3: CASSFWPNTAEQYF
DNA: TGTGCCAGCAGCTTCTGGCCTAATACGGCCGAGCAGTACTTC

length: 15
size: NA
J: TRBJ2-7
V: TRBV30
D: NA
CDR3: CAWRIHIAGRSEQYF
DNA: TGTGCCTGGAGGATCCATATAGCAGGCCGAAGCGAGCAGTACTTC

length: 12
size: NA
J: TRBJ1-2
V: TRBV19
D: TRBD1
CDR3: CASVDRVYGYTF
DNA: TGTGCCAGTGTCGACAGGGTCTATGGCTACACCTTC

length: 14
size: NA
J: TRBJ1-2
V: TRBV7-2
D: TRBD1
CDR3: CASSSTTGQSGYTF
DNA: TGTGCCAGCAGCTCGACCACGGGACAGAGTGGCTACACCTTC

length: 18
size: NA
J: TRBJ2-1
V: TRBV5-1
D: TRBD1
CDR3: CASSPRERQGLISDEQFF
DNA: TGCGCCAGCAGCCCACGTGAAAGACAGGGTTTGATTAGCGATGAGCAGTTCTTC

length: 18
size: NA
J: TRBJ1-2
V: TRBV10-3
D: TRBD1
CDR3: CAISESMDWTGPHYGYTF
DNA: TGTGCCATCAGTGAGTCGATGGATTGGACAGGGCCCCACTATGGCTACACCTTC

length: 15
size: NA
J: TRBJ2-1
V: TRBV19
D: NA
CDR3: CASSIDQGRYNEQFF
DNA: TGTGCCAGTAGTATAGATCAGGGCCGCTACAATGAGCAGTTCTTC

length: 15
size: NA
J: TRBJ2-3
V: TRBV2
D: NA
CDR3: CASSSGVGPTDTQYF
DNA: TGTGCCAGCAGTTCGGGCGTGGGGCCCACAGATACGCAGTATTTT

length: 12
size: NA
J: TRBJ2-7
V: TRBV11-2
D: NA
CDR3: CASKGRDYEQYF
DNA: TGTGCCAGCAAGGGCCGGGACTACGAGCAGTACTTC

length: 14
size: NA
J: TRBJ1-3
V: TRBV10-3
D: NA
CDR3: CATLSGSSGNTIYF
DNA: TGTGCCACCCTCTCCGGGAGCTCTGGAAACACCATATATTTT

length: 18
size: NA
J: TRBJ2-2
V: TRBV9
D: NA
CDR3: CASSAHLIVQYATGELFF
DNA: TGTGCCAGCAGCGCACACCTGATAGTTCAGTACGCCACCGGGGAGCTGTTTTTT

length: 18
size: once
J: TRBJ2-1
V: TRBV5-1
D: TRBD2
CDR3: CASSLVRTSGGSYNEQFF
DNA: TGCGCCAGCAGCTTGGTTAGGACTAGCGGGGGCTCCTACAATGAGCAGTTCTTC

length: 15
size: NA
J: TRBJ1-1
V: TRBV7-2
D: NA
CDR3: CASSWAGTRHSEAFF
DNA: TGTGCCAGCAGCTGGGCCGGGACAAGACACTCTGAAGCTTTCTTT

length: 14
size: NA
J: TRBJ1-2
V: TRBV5-1
D: NA
CDR3: CASSLAGRLSGYTF
DNA: TGCGCCAGCAGCTTGGCGGGGCGCCTCTCTGGCTACACCTTC

length: 15
size: NA
J: TRBJ2-7
V: TRBV13
D: NA
CDR3: CASSFYRAAPYEQYF
DNA: TGTGCCAGCAGCTTCTACAGGGCCGCCCCCTACGAGCAGTACTTC

length: 13
size: once
J: TRBJ1-1
V: TRBV9
D: NA
CDR3: CASSVAANTEAFF
DNA: TGTGCCAGCAGCGTAGCGGCCAACACTGAAGCTTTCTTT

length: 13
size: NA
J: TRBJ1-2
V: TRBV9
D: NA
CDR3: CASSVEAYYGYTF
DNA: TGTGCCAGCAGCGTAGAGGCCTACTATGGCTACACCTTC

length: 13
size: once
J: TRBJ1-6
V: TRBV11-3
D: NA
CDR3: CASSLSRVSPLHF
DNA: TGTGCCAGCAGCTTATCAAGAGTTTCACCCCTCCACTTT

length: 14
size: NA
J: TRBJ2-7
V: TRBV11-3
D: NA
CDR3: CASSLGGSYYEQYF
DNA: TGTGCCAGCAGCTTAGGCGGCAGCTACTACGAGCAGTACTTC

length: 17
size: NA
J: TRBJ2-5
V: TRBV10-3
D: TRBD2
CDR3: CAISGIGGGGNQETQYF
DNA: TGTGCCATCAGTGGGATCGGCGGGGGGGGAAACCAAGAGACCCAGTACTTC

length: 17
size: NA
J: TRBJ1-1
V: TRBV9
D: TRBD1
CDR3: CASSVAPGTVQNTEAFF
DNA: TGTGCCAGCAGCGTAGCCCCCGGGACAGTTCAGAACACTGAAGCTTTCTTT

length: 15
size: NA
J: TRBJ2-3
V: TRBV19
D: NA
CDR3: CASSMDQGGTDTQYF
DNA: TGTGCCAGTAGTATGGATCAGGGTGGCACAGATACGCAGTATTTT

length: 13
size: NA
J: TRBJ2-1
V: TRBV5-8
D: NA
CDR3: CASSIGSGNEQFF
DNA: TGTGCCAGCAGCATCGGGAGCGGCAATGAGCAGTTCTTC

length: 12
size: NA
J: TRBJ2-5
V: TRBV30
D: TRBD1
CDR3: CAWKGAWETQYF
DNA: TGTGCCTGGAAGGGGGCCTGGGAGACCCAGTACTTC